This TCR beta chain came from a study of breast tumors, draining lymph nodes, adjacent tissues (dated by TCRdb to the mid-2010s). About the investigation overall: In breast cancer patients, the study compared the TCR beta repertoires of tumor, adjacent nontumor tissue and axillary lymph nodes. In human breast cancer, the study set out to evaluate how tumor, surrounding tissue and draining lymph node repertoires relate to one another and whether T cells may move between these sites. What the authors observed across the whole study: Tumors showed preferential V and J gene usage, and their T-cell repertoire diversity fell below that of lymph nodes yet above that of nontumor tissue. Tumor and nontumor tissue repertoires were found to be significantly more similar in luminal-like than in basal-like breast cancer. The data were considered consistent with most tumor T cells being derived from the lymph node and subsequently expanding within tumor tissue. Rather than being directly demonstrated, the conclusion that tumor T cells originate in lymph nodes was presented as consistent with a hypothesis.

Looking up the germline V gene yields CDR1 LGHNA and CDR2 YNFKEQ. Germline trimming amounts to 0 bases on V and 0 bases on J, with 9 as the count of junction bases outside the gene matches. From the cysteine through the phenylalanine, the CDR3 covers 18 amino acids. Only the CDR3 region is kept as DNA, spanning 54 bases read in frame from base 1. Adjacent samples consisted of nontumor breast tissue surrounding the tumor. About this clonotype itself: It has no known antigen specificity. No much larger clone is present one base from it, and per-base qualities are unavailable.

This sample was sequenced with an Illumina HiSeq 2000. TCR beta chain libraries were generated by multiplex PCR amplification. The amplified TCR beta chain products were analyzed by high-throughput sequencing. TCRdb reprocessed the public reads (quality trimming at Q25 with fastp, clone calling with MiXCR) and kept in-frame beta chains. Each CDR3 protein appears once, grouped with its most common genes and DNA. Within this sample are 17,000 or so distinct CDR3 sequences, with 45% of them counted one time only. Together, the top ten hold more than 10% of the sample. The specimen sequenced was tumor-adjacent breast tissue. The TCR sequence derives from a female donor with breast cancer. Some clones in this sample may be carry-over from other donors' samples. The sequence is built from TRBV4-2 and TRBJ2-3, with TRBD2 identical over 7 junction bases. In nucleotide form, the sequence is TGTGCCAGCAGCCAAGATGGGGGAGGCGGGAGAAGCACAGATACGCAGTATTTT. Translation gives CASSQDGGGGRSTDTQYF.